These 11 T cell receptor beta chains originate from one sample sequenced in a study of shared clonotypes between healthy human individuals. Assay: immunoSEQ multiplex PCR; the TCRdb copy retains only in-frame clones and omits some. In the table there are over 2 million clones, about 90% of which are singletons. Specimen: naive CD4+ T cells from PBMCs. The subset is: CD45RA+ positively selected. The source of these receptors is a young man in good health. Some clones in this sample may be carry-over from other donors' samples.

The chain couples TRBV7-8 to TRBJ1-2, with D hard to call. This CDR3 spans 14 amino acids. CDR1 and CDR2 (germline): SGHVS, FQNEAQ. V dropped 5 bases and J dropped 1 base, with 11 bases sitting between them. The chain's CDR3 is CASSGPPSNYGYTF. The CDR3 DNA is TGTGCCAGCAGCGGCCCACCCAGTAACTATGGCTACACCTTC.

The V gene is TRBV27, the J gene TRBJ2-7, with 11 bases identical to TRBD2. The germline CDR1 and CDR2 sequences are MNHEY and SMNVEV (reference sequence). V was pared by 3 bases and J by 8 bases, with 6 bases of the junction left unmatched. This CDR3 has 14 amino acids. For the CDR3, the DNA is TGTGCCAGCAGTTTCGGGACTAGCGGCAACAAGCAGTACTTC. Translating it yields CASSFGTSGNKQYF.

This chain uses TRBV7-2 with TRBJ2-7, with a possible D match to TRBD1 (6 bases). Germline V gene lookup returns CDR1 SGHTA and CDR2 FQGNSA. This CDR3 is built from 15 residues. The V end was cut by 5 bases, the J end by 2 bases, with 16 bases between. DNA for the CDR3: TGTGCCAGCAGCCGGGGACAAACCCTGACCTACGAGCAGTACTTC. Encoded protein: CASSRGQTLTYEQYF.

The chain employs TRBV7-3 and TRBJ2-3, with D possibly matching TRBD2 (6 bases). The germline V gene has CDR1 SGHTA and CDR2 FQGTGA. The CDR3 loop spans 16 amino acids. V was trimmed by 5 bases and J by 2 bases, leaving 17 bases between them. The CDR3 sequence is CASSQTSPSVTDTQYF. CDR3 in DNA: TGTGCCAGCAGCCAGACCTCGCCTAGCGTCACAGATACGCAGTATTTT.

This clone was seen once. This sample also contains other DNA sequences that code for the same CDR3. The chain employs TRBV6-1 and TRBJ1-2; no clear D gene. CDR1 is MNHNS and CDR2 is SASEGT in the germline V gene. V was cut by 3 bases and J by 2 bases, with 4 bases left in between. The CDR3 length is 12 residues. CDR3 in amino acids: CASSDGNYGYTF. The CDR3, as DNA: TGTGCCAGCAGTGACGGAAACTATGGCTACACCTTC.

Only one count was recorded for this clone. CDR3 loop: CASSPTRGSTDTQYF. The DNA for the CDR3 is TGTGCCAGCAGCCCCACCCGCGGGAGTACAGATACGCAGTATTTT. The gene calls are TRBV7-3 and TRBJ2-3; 7 positions agree with TRBD2. CDR1 SGHTA and CDR2 FQGTGA come from the germline V gene. J lost 3 bases, V lost 5 bases, and 8 bases had no gene match. This CDR3 region has 15 residues.

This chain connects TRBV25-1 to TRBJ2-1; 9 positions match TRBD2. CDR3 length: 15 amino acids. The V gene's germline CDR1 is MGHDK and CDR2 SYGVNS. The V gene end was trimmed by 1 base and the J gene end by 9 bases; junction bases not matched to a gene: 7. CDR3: CASSEFASGIGEQFF. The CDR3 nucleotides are TGTGCCAGCAGTGAATTCGCTAGCGGGATCGGTGAGCAGTTCTTC.

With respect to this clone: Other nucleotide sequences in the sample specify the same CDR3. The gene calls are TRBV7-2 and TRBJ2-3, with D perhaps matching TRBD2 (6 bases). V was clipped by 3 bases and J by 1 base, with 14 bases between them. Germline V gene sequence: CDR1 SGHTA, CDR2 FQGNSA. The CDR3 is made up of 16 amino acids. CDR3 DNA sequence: TGTGCCAGCAGCTTGGCCCCCGGCGGGGGCACAGATACGCAGTATTTT. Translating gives CASSLAPGGGTDTQYF.

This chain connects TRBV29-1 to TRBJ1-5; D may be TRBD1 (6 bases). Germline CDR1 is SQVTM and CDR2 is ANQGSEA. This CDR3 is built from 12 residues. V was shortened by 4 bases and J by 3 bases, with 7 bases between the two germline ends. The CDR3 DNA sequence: TGCAGCGTTGCAGGGGTCAATCAGCCCCAGCATTTT. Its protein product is CSVAGVNQPQHF.

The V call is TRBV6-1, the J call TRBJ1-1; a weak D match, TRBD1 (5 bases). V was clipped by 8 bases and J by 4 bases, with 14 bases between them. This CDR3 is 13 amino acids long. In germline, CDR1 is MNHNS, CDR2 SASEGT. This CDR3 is CASVFGGITEAFF. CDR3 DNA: TGTGCCAGCGTCTTCGGGGGGATCACTGAAGCTTTCTTT.

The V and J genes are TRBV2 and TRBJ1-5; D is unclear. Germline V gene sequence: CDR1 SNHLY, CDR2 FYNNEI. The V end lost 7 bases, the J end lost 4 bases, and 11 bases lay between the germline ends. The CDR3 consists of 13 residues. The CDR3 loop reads CASTQSGNQPQHF. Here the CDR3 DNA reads TGTGCCAGCACCCAAAGCGGGAATCAGCCCCAGCATTTT.